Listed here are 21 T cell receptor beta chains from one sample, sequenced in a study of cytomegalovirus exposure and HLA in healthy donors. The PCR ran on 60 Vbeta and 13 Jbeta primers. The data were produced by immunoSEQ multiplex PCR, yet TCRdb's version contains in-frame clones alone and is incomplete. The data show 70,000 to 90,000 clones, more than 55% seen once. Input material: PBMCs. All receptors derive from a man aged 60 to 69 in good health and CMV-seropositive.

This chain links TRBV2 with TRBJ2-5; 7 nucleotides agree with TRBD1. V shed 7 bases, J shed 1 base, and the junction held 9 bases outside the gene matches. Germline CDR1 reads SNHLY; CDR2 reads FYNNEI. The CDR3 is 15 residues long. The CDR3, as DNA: TGTGCCAGCATCGGGAACAGGGGTTCCCAAGAGACCCAGTACTTC. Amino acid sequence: CASIGNRGSQETQYF.

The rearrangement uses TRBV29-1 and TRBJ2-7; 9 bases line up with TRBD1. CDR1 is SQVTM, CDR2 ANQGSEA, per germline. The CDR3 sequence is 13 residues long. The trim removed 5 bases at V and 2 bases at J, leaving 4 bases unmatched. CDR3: CSVRGQGTYEQYF. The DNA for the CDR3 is TGCAGCGTTAGGGGACAGGGCACCTACGAGCAGTACTTC.

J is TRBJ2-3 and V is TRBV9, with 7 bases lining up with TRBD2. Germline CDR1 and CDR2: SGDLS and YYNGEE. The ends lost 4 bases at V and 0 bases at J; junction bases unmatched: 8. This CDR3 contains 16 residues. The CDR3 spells CASSFSGDPSTDTQYF. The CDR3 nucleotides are TGTGCCAGCAGCTTCAGCGGGGACCCTAGCACAGATACGCAGTATTTT.

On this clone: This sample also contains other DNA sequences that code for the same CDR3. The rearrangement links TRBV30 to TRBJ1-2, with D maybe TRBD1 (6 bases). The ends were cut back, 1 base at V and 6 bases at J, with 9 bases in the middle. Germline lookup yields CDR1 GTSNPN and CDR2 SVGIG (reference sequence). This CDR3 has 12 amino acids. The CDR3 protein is CAWSERQDGYTF. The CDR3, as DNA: TGTGCCTGGAGTGAGAGACAGGATGGCTACACCTTC.

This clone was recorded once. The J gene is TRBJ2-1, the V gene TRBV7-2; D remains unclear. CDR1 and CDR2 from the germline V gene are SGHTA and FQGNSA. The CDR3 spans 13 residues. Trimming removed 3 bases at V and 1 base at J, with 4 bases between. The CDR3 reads CASSFQSYNEQFF. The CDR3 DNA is TGTGCCAGCAGCTTCCAATCCTACAATGAGCAGTTCTTC.

For the CDR3, the DNA is TGTGCCAGCAGCACAGGGGTTGGGGCTAGCACAGATACGCAGTATTTT. It yields the protein CASSTGVGASTDTQYF. The chain links TRBV28 to TRBJ2-3; 7 nucleotides match TRBD1. Germline V gives CDR1 MDHEN, CDR2 SYDVKM. V shed 6 bases and J 0 bases; nucleotides not matched to a gene: 9. The CDR3 extends over 16 amino acids.

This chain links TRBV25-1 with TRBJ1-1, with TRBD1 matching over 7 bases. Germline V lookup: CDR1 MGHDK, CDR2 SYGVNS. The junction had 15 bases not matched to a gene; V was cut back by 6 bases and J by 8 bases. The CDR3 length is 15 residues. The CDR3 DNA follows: TGTGCCAGCAGAGATTCCAGGGGGGCCCCATTAGAAGCTTTCTTT. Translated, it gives CASRDSRGAPLEAFF.

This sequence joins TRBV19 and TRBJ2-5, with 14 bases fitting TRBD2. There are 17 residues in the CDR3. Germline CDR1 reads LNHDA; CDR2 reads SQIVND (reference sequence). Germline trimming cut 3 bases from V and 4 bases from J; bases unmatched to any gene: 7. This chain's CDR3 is CASSMGGLAGAGETQYF. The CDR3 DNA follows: TGTGCCAGTAGTATGGGGGGACTAGCGGGGGCAGGAGAGACCCAGTACTTC.

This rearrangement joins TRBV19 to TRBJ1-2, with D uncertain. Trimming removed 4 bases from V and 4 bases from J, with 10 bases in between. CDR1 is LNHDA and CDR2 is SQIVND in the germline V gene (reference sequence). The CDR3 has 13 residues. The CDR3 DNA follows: TGTGCCAGTAGTAGAAGACGGGTCTATGGCTACACCTTC. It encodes CASSRRRVYGYTF.

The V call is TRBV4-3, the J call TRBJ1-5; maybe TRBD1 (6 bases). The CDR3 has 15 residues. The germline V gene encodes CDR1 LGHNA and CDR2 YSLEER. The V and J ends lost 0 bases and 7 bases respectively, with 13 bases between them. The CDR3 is CASSQDYRVRQPQHF. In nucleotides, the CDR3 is TGCGCCAGCAGCCAAGACTACAGGGTCAGGCAGCCCCAGCATTTT.

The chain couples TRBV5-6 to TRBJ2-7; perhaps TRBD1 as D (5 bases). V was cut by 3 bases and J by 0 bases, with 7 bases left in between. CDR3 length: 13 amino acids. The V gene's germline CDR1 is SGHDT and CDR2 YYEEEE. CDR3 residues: CASSSDSSYEQYF. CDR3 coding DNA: TGTGCCAGCAGCTCCGACAGCTCCTACGAGCAGTACTTC.

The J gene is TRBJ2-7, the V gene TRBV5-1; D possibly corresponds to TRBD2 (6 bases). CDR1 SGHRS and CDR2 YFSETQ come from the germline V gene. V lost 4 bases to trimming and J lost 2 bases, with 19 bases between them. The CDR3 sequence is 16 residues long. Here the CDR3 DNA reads TGCGCCAGCAGCGCGGGATTCGGGACCGCAACCTACGAGCAGTACTTC. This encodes CASSAGFGTATYEQYF.

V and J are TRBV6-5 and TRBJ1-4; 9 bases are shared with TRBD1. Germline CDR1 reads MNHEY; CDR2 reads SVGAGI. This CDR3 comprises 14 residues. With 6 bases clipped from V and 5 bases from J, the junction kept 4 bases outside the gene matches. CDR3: CASRAQGANEKLFF. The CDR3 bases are TGTGCCAGCAGAGCACAGGGGGCAAATGAAAAACTGTTTTTT.

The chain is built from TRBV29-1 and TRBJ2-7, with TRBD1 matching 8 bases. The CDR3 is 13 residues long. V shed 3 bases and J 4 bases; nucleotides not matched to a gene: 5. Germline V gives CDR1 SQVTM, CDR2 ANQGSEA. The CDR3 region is CSVDSQGAYEQYF. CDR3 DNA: TGCAGCGTTGATTCCCAGGGGGCATACGAGCAGTACTTC.

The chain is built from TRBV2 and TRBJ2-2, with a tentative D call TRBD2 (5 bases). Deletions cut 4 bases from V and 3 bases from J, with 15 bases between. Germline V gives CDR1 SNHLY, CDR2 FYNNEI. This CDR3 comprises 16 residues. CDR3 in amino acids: CASSVLLVRDTGELFF. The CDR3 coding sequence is TGTGCCAGCAGTGTATTACTAGTCCGGGACACCGGGGAGCTGTTTTTT.

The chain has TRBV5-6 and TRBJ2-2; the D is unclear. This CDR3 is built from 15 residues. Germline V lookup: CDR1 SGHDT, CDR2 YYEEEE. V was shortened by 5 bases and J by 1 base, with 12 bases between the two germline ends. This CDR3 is CASSLDFGNTGELFF. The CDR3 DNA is TGTGCCAGCAGTTTAGACTTCGGGAACACCGGGGAGCTGTTTTTT.

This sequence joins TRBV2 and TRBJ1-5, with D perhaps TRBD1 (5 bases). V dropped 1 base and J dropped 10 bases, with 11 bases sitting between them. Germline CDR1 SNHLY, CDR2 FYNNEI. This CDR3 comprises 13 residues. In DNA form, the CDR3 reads TGTGCCAGCAGTGAAGTATATGACAGCCCCCAGCATTTT. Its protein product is CASSEVYDSPQHF.

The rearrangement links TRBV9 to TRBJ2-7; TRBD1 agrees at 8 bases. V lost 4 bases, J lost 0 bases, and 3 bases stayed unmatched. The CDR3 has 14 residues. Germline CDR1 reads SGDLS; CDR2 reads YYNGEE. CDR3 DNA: TGTGCCAGCAGCTCCGGGACAGGCTCCTACGAGCAGTACTTC. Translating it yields CASSSGTGSYEQYF.

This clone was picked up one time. CDR3 residues: CASSPVGGLAGPVETQYF. The CDR3 nucleotides read TGCGCCAGCAGCCCGGTAGGGGGACTAGCGGGCCCAGTCGAGACCCAGTACTTC. The chain joins TRBV5-1 to TRBJ2-5; 12 nucleotides align to TRBD2. CDR1 and CDR2 from the germline V gene are SGHRS and YFSETQ. There are 18 residues in the CDR3. V shed 4 bases and J 5 bases; nucleotides not matched to a gene: 15.

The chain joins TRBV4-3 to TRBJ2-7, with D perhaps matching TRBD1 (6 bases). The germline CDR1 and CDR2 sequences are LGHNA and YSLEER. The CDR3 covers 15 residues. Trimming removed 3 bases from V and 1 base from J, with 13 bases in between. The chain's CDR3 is CASSHHLTGSYEQYF. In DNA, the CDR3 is TGCGCCAGCAGCCACCACCTGACAGGTTCCTACGAGCAGTACTTC.

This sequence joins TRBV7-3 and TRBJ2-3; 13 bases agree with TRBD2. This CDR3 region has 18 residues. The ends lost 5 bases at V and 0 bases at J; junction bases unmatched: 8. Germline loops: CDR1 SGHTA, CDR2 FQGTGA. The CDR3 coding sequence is TGTGCCAGCAGCCGACGGACTAGCGGGAGTGGGAGCACAGATACGCAGTATTTT. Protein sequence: CASSRRTSGSGSTDTQYF.